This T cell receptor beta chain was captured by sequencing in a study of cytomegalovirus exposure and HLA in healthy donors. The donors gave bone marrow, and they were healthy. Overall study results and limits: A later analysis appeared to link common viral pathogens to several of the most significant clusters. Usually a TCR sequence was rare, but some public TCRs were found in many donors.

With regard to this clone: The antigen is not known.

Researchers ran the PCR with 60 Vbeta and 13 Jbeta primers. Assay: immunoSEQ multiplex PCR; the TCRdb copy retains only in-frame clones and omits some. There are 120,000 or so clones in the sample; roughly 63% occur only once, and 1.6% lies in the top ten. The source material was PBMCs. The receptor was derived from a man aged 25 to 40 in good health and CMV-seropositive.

The CDR3 is CASSLALTGLRSPLHF. Written as DNA, the CDR3 is TGCGCCAGCAGCTTGGCCTTAACCGGGTTAAGGTCACCCCTCCACTTT. The rearrangement joins TRBV5-1 to TRBJ1-6; no clear D. This CDR3 is built from 16 residues. Trimming cost V 0 bases and J 10 bases, with 17 bases left between them. Germline V lookup: CDR1 SGHRS, CDR2 YFSETQ.